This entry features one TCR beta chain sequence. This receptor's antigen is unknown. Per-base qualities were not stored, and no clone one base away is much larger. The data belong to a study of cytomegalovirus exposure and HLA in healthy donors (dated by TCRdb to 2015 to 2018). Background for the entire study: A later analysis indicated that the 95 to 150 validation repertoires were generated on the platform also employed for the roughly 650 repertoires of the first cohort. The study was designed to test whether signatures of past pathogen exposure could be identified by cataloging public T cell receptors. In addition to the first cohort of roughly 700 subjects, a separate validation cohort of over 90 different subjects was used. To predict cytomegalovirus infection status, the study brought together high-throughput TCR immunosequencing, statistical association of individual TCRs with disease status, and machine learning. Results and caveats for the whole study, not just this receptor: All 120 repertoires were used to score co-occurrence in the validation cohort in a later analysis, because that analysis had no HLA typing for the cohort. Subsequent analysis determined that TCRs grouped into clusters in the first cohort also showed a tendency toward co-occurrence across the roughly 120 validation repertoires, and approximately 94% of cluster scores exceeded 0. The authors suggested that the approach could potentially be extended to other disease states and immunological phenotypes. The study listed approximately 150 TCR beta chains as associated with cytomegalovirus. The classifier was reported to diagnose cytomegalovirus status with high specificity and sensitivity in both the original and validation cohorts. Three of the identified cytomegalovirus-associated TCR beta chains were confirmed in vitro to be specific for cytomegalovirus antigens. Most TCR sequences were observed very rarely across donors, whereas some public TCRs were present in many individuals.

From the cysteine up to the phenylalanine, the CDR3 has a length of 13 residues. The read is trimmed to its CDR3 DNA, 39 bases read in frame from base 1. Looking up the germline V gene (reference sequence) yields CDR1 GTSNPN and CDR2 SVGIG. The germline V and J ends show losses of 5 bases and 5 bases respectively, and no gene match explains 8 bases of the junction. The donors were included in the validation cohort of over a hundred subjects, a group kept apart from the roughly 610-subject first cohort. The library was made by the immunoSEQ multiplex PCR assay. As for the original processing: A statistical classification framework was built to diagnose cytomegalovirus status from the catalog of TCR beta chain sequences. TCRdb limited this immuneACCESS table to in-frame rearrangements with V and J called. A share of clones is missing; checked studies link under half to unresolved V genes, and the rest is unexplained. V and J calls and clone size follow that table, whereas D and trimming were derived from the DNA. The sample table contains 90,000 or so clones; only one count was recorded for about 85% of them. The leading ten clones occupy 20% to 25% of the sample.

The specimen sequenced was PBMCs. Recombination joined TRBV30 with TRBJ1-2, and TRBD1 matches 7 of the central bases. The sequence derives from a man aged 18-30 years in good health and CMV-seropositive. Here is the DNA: TGTGCCTGGGCCCTGGGACAGTCGTATGGCTACACCTTC. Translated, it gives CAWALGQSYGYTF.